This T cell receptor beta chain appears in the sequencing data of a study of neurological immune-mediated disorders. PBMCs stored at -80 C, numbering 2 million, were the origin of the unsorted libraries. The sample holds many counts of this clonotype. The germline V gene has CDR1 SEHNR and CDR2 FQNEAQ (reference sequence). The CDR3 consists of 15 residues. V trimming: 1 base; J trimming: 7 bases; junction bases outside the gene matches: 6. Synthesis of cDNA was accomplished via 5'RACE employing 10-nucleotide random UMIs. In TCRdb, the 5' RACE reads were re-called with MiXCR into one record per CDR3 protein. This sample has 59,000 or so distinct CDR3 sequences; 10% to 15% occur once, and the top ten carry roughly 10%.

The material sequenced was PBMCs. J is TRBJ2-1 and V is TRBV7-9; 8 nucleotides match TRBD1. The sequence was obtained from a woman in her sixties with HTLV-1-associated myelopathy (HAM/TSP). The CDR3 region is CASSLGRTGRNEQFF. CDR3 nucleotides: TGTGCCAGCAGCTTAGGTCGGACAGGGCGGAATGAGCAGTTCTTC. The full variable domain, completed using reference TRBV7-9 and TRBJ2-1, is DTGVSQNPRHKITKRGQNVTFRCDPISEHNRLYWYRQTLGQGPEFLTYFQNEAQLEKSRLLSDRFSAERPKGSFSTLEIQRTEQGDSAMYLCASSLGRTGRNEQFFGPGTRLTVL.